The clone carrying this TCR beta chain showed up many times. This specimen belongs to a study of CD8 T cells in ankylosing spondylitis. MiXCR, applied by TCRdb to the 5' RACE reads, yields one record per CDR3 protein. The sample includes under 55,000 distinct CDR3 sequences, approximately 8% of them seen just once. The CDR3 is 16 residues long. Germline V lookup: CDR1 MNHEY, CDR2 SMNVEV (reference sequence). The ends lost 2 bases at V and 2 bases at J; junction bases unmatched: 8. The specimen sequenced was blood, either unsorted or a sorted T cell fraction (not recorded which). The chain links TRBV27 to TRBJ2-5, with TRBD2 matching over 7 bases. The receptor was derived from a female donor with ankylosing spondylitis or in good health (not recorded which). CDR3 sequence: CASSLRWGGFQETQYF. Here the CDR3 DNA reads TGTGCCAGCAGTTTACGATGGGGGGGATTTCAAGAGACCCAGTACTTC.